The 7 T cell receptor beta chains presented below share a single source sample, sequenced in a study of cytomegalovirus exposure and HLA in healthy donors. PCR involved 60 Vbeta and 13 Jbeta primers. Here immunoSEQ multiplex PCR was the method, and the copy in TCRdb shows in-frame clones only, minus some. The sample has some 100,000 clones, approximately 81% seen once. Sample: PBMCs. These receptors all come from a male donor in good health and CMV-seropositive.

This clone was seen only a few times. The chain combines TRBV4-2 with TRBJ1-2, with D maybe TRBD1 (5 bases). This CDR3 has 14 residues. Germline-derived CDR1 and CDR2 are LGHNA and YNFKEQ. The ends were cut back, 6 bases at V and 4 bases at J, with 15 bases in the middle. This CDR3 reads CASSLGAPGYGYTF. CDR3 DNA: TGTGCCAGCAGTTTAGGGGCCCCTGGCTATGGCTACACCTTC.

This chain uses TRBV30 with TRBJ1-2; D is possibly TRBD1 (5 bases). Trimming took 5 bases from V and 8 from J, leaving 18 bases between them. CDR1 and CDR2 from the germline V gene are GTSNPN and SVGIG (reference sequence). The CDR3 covers 13 residues. The CDR3 DNA sequence: TGTGCCTGGGGAGGGGTTCGCGGGTACGGCTACACCTTC. Residues: CAWGGVRGYGYTF.

This chain uses TRBV13 with TRBJ2-7; 9 bases are a match to TRBD2. Germline values: CDR1 PRHDT, CDR2 FYEKMQ (reference sequence). J gave up 3 bases and V 5 bases, and 8 bases lay outside the gene matches. The CDR3 spans 15 residues. CDR3 protein: CASSPSGAEGYEQYF. CDR3 nucleotide sequence: TGTGCCAGCAGCCCTAGCGGGGCGGAAGGCTACGAGCAGTACTTC.

The V and J genes are TRBV15 and TRBJ2-7; 8 nucleotides agree with TRBD1. Trimming at V came to 3 bases and at J to 5 bases, leaving 9 bases not matched to a gene. Germline CDR1 LNHNV, CDR2 YYDKDF (reference sequence). The CDR3 has 15 amino acids. The CDR3 bases are TGTGCCACCAGCAGGGGACAGGTTTCAGGTGACGAGCAGTACTTC. This codes for CATSRGQVSGDEQYF.

The chain carries TRBV28 and TRBJ2-7, with D tentatively TRBD1 (5 bases). CDR1 is MDHEN and CDR2 is SYDVKM in the germline V gene. The ends were cut back, 5 bases at V and 5 bases at J, with 19 bases in the middle. There are 15 residues in the CDR3. The CDR3 DNA is TGTGCCAGCAGTGGAAATACAGGTTCTGAGAACGAGCAGTACTTC. Translating it yields CASSGNTGSENEQYF. Based on the CDR3 plus reference TRBV28 and TRBJ2-7, the full variable domain is DVKVTQSSRYLVKRTGEKVFLECVQDMDHENMFWYRQDPGLGLRLIYFSYDVKMKEKGDIPEGYSVSREKKERFSLILESASTNQTSMYLCASSGNTGSENEQYFGPGTRLTVT.

CDR3 nucleotides: TGTGCCAGCAGCTCAACAGGGGTCCCACAAGAGACCCAGTACTTC. Translation: CASSSTGVPQETQYF. V is TRBV7-2 and J is TRBJ2-5, with 7 bases aligning to TRBD1. Germline CDR1 is SGHTA and CDR2 is FQGNSA. J lost 2 bases, V lost 4 bases, and 7 bases had no gene match. This CDR3 comprises 15 residues.

The chain uses TRBV19 and TRBJ1-1, with a possible D match to TRBD1 (5 bases). CDR3 length equals 15 residues. CDR1 is LNHDA and CDR2 is SQIVND in the germline V gene (reference sequence). V lost 1 base and J 0 bases, leaving 9 bases between the germline ends. Written as DNA, the CDR3 is TGTGCCAGTAGTATAGTAAGGGGAATGAACACTGAAGCTTTCTTT. It specifies CASSIVRGMNTEAFF.